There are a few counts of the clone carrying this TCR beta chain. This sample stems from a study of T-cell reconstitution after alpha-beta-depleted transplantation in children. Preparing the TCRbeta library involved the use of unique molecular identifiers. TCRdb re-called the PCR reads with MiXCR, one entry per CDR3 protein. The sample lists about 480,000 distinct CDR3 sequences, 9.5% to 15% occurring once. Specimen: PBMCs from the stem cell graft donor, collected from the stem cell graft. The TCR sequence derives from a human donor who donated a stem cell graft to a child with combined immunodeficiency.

In DNA form, the CDR3 reads TGTGCCAGCAGCTTAGCAAGGGGGCTTAGTGGCTACACCTTC. It codes for CASSLARGLSGYTF. The chain links TRBV7-2 to TRBJ1-2; 7 bases agree with TRBD1. V was clipped by 0 bases and J by 7 bases; unmatched bases: 5. Germline-derived CDR1 and CDR2 are SGHTA and FQGNSA. CDR3 length: 14 amino acids.